Listed here is a single TCR beta chain. The target of this receptor is not known. No base qualities exist here, and no much larger clone lies one base off it. The library was made by PCR. TCR sequencing of DNA from cultured CD4+ T cells used the Oncomine TCR Beta short-read assay at the Johns Hopkins FTIC core. Genomic DNA was extracted from the cultured CD4+ T cells with the QIAamp micro DNA kit. Oncomine TCR Beta libraries from cultured CD4+ T cells were pooled using unique dual indexes and sequenced on an Illumina iSeq 100. Concerning the study's data processing: Non-productive sequences were removed, and CDR3s that did not start with C, did not end with F or W, or were shorter than 7 amino acids were discarded. Antigen-specific clonotypes were identified with the MANAFEST web application by comparing peptide-stimulated wells with reference and other culture wells. Positive clones required FDR below 0.05, an odds ratio above 5, and productive frequency above 0.1% in at least two of three replicate wells. Clonotypes that were significantly expanded in both SARS-CoV-2 spike wells and at least one common cold coronavirus spike condition were defined as cross-reactive. Using R version 3.6.1, CDR3 homology was evaluated through Levenshtein distances (stringdist) along with unrooted phylogenetic trees (ape). The public reads were run again by TCRdb, first through fastp at Q25 and then through MiXCR, and only productive beta chains were kept. One record per CDR3 amino acid sequence lists the most common genes and DNA. It is TCRdb's table, rather than the study itself, that gives the V and J calls and clone size. For this sample there are some 2,000 distinct CDR3 sequences; about 72% appear just once. Around 53% of the sample is held by the ten biggest clonotypes.

From the cysteine through the phenylalanine, the CDR3 covers 16 amino acids. Only the CDR3 part of the read is kept: 48 bases, read in frame from the first base. Relative to germline, V is missing 4 bases and J is missing 0 bases, with 5 bases of the junction outside any gene match. In the germline V gene, CDR1 corresponds to MDHEN and CDR2 to SYDVKM. This sample stems from a study of vaccination and CD4 T cells after COVID-19 (dated by TCRdb to the early 2020s). With regard to the full study: Convalescent patients had a positive SARS-CoV-2 result on nasal swab PCR, and of these patients, fewer than ten had mild disease and one had severe disease. In the convalescent cohort there were six males and four females, among whom were two Hispanic individuals, seven Caucasians, two Asians and one multiracial person. Each participant got two doses of either the Pfizer-BioNTech BNT162b2 vaccine (n=8) or the Moderna mRNA-1273 vaccine (n=2). Post-COVID blood samples from convalescent patients were collected a median of roughly 100 days after diagnosis, with a range of roughly 30 to 170 days. Post-vaccine blood samples were collected a median of 72 days after the second vaccine dose, ranging from about 14 to 241 days. For stimulating the cultures, overlapping spike peptide pools were used, derived from SARS-CoV-2 as well as from the common cold coronaviruses HCoV-NL63, HCoV-OC43 and HCoV-229E. Control cultures received a CEFX viral epitope pool as the positive control, an HIV-1 Nef peptide pool as the negative control, or no peptide. The spike-specific CD4+ TCR repertoire was compared before and after mRNA vaccination in 10 COVID-19 convalescent patients and a few infection-naive healthy vaccine recipients. The investigation overall reported the following: The median count of SARS-CoV-2-reactive clonotypes went up from roughly 21 after infection to 38 after vaccination, although the change was not significant. Of the vaccine-specific clones found in convalescent patients, nearly all (304 of 307) were mono-reactive for SARS-CoV-2 spike instead of being cross-reactive with common cold coronaviruses. Among the post-vaccine SARS-CoV-2-reactive clones in convalescent patients, a median about 86% showed up only after vaccination, which suggests vaccine-specific priming. The study included relatively few convalescent patients and did not analyze early timepoints after natural infection.

The sample's treatment or condition, from its label and the paper: roughly nine-day PBMC culture with coronavirus spike peptide pools or control peptides (ViraFEST assay). The study used the ViraFEST assay, which expanded antigen-specific T cells with peptide pools and then identified expanded clonotypes by TCR sequencing. The positive SARS-CoV-2 PCR tests of the convalescent patients were dated from March to December 2020, before the Alpha, Beta and Delta variants emerged in the United States. PBMCs were cultured at around 2 million per well in IMDM supplemented with around 5.5% human AB serum and 8 to 10 IU/ml IL-2, with around 10 ug/ml peptide pools added. Half of the culture medium was replaced with fresh IL-2-containing medium on days 3 and 7. CD4+ T cells were isolated after 10 days of culture through negative selection using the EasySep CD4+ T cell isolation kit. PBMCs were separated from whole blood using Ficoll-Paque Plus gradient centrifugation and then either used fresh or cryopreserved at -140C. Each culture condition was generally run in triplicate wells.

This material consisted of CD4+ T cells from blood, cultured in vitro, taken after SARS-CoV-2 vaccination. This sequence uses TRBV28 and TRBJ1-5, with 8 bases matching TRBD1. The TCR originated in a human donor who had recovered from COVID-19. The nucleotide sequence is TGTGCCAGCAGTTGGCAGGGACAGGTTAGCAATCAGCCCCAGCATTTT. Its product reads: CASSWQGQVSNQPQHF.